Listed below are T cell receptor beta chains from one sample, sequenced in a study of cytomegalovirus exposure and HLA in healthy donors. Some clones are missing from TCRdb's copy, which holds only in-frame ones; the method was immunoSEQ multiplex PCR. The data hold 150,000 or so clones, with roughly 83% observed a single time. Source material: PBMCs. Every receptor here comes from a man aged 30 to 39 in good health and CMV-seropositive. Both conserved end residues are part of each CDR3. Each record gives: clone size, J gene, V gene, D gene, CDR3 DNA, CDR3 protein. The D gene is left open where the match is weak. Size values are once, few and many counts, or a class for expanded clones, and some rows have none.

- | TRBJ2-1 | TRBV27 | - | TGTGCCAGCAGTTTATCCTATACAGTTCTCTACAATGAGCAGTTCTTC | CASSLSYTVLYNEQFF
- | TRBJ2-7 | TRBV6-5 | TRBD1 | TGTGCCAGCAGTCACCGGGACAGTGCCTACGAGCAGTACTTC | CASSHRDSAYEQYF
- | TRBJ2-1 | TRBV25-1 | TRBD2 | TGTGCCAGCAGTGAATATAGCGGGAGGAGGGATGAGCAGTTCTTC | CASSEYSGRRDEQFF
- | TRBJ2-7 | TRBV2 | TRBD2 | TGTGCCAGCAGTGAAGCGCTTCGGCGGGAGGAGCAGTACTTC | CASSEALRREEQYF
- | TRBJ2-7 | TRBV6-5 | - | TGTGCCAGCAGTTACGGGGGCTACTCCTACGAGCAGTACTTC | CASSYGGYSYEQYF
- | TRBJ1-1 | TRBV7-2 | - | TGTGCCAGCAGCCCCCGCGGAGGGGGAGGGGACCTCGGAGCTTTCTTT | CASSPRGGGGDLGAFF
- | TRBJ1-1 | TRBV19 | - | TGTGCCAGTAGTGTCCCCCGGGGACTGGAAGCTTTCTTT | CASSVPRGLEAFF
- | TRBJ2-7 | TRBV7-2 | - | TGTGCCAGCAGCTCAAGGGGACTCAGCTCCTACGAGCAGTACTTC | CASSSRGLSSYEQYF
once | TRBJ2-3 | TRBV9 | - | TGTGCCAGCAGCGCACTACAGGGTCCAGATACGCAGTATTTT | CASSALQGPDTQYF
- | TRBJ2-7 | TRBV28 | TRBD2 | TGTGCCAGCAGTTTGGGGCTAGCGGGAATGAAATACGAGCAGTACTTC | CASSLGLAGMKYEQYF
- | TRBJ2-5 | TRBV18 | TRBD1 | TGTGCCAGCTCACCCGGGACAGAAGGAGAGACCCAGTACTTC | CASSPGTEGETQYF
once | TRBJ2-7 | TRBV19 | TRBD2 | TGTGCCAGTAGTATGTCGCTAGCGGACGAGCAGTACTTC | CASSMSLADEQYF
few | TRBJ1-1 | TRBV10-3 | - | TGTGCCATCAGTTCTCAGGGAGGGGACACTGAAGCTTTCTTT | CAISSQGGDTEAFF
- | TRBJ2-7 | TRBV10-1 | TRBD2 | TGCGCCAGCAGTGAGTCGGGACTAGCGGGAGGGCGCCACGAGCAGTACTTC | CASSESGLAGGRHEQYF
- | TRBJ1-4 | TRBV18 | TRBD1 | TGTGCCAGCTCACACAGACCAACAGGGGAATTTAATGAAAAACTGTTTTTT | CASSHRPTGEFNEKLFF
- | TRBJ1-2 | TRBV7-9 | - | TGTGCCAGCAGCTCCGAGGCGGGCCTCTATGGCTACACCTTC | CASSSEAGLYGYTF
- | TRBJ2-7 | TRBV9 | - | TGTGCCAGCAGCGTATCGGGGGAGATCACCTACGAGCAGTACTTC | CASSVSGEITYEQYF
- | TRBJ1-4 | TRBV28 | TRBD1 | TGTGCCAGCAGTTTACCGGGACAGGGGAATGAAAAACTGTTTTTT | CASSLPGQGNEKLFF
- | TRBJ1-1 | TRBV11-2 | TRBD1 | TGTGCCAGCAGCTTAGCGGGACAGGGGTATACTGAAGCTTTCTTT | CASSLAGQGYTEAFF
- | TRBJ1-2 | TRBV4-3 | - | TGCGCCAGCAGCCAAGAGGACAGCCGAACGGGTGGCTACACCTTC | CASSQEDSRTGGYTF
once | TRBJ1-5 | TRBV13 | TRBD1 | TGTGCCAGCAGCCCACGGGACAGGGGGAAATTTAGACAGCCCCAGCATTTT | CASSPRDRGKFRQPQHF
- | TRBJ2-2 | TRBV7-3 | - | TGTGCCAGCAGCACTCAGGGAAACACCGGGGAGCTGTTTTTT | CASSTQGNTGELFF
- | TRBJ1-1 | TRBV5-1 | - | TGCGCCAGCAGCAGCGGACAGAGTGTACAAGCTTTCTTT | CASSSGQSVQAFF
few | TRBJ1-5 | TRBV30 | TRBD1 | TGTGCCTGGAGTGACAGGGGAGGTCAGCCCCAGCATTTT | CAWSDRGGQPQHF
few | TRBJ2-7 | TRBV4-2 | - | TGTGCCAGCAGCCCGGCTAGCGTCCCCTACGAGCAGTACTTC | CASSPASVPYEQYF
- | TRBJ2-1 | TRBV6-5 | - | TGTGCCAGCAGTTACTCGATATTGGTTCCGGATGAGCAGTTCTTC | CASSYSILVPDEQFF
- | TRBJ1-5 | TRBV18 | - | TGTGCCAGCTCCCAAGGGGCCTTTCGGAGCAATCAGCCCCAGCATTTT | CASSQGAFRSNQPQHF
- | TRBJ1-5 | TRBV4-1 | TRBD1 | TGCGCCAGCAGCCTATGGGACAGGGGTAATCAGCCCCAGCATTTT | CASSLWDRGNQPQHF
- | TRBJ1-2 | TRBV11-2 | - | TGTGCCAGCAGCTACTCACAGGGATTGTATGGCTACACCTTC | CASSYSQGLYGYTF
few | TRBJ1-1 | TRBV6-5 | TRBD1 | TGTGCCAGCAGGACAGGGCTAAACACTGAAGCTTTCTTT | CASRTGLNTEAFF
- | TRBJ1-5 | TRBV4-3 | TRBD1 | TGCGCCAGCAGCCAATTTAGGGACAGCCTCAATCAGCCCCAGCATTTT | CASSQFRDSLNQPQHF
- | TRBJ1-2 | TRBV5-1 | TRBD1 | TGCGCCAGCAGCTTGGAGGGACAGGGCGCTAACTATGGCTACACCTTC | CASSLEGQGANYGYTF
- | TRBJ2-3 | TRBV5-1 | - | TGCGCCAGCAGCTTGGGTAGAAGTACCCTAACAGATACGCAGTATTTT | CASSLGRSTLTDTQYF
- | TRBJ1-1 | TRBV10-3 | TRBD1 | TGTGCCATCAGGCCATTCCGGGACAGACACACTGAAGCTTTCTTT | CAIRPFRDRHTEAFF
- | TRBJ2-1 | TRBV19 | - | TGTGCCAGTAGTCAGGTAACCCAGGTACCGGGAGAGCAGTTCTTC | CASSQVTQVPGEQFF
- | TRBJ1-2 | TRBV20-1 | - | TGCAGTGCTAGGGCAGGGTCTGGCTACACCTTC | CSARAGSGYTF
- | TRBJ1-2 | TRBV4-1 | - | TGCGCCAGCAGCCAAGATTCCGGGACTAACTATGGCTACACCTTC | CASSQDSGTNYGYTF
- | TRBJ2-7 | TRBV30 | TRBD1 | TGTGCCTGGAGTGGACAGGGGGACGAGCAGTACTTC | CAWSGQGDEQYF
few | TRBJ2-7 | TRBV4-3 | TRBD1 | TGCGCCAGCAGCCCTCGTGGGACAGGGGTATCCGAGCAGTACTTC | CASSPRGTGVSEQYF
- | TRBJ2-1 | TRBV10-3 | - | TGTGCCATCAGTGACTCTTCGGACAATGAGCAGTTCTTC | CAISDSSDNEQFF
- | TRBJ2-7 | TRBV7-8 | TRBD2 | TGTGCCAGCAGCCCGGAGCGGGGAAGCTCCTACGAGCAGTACTTC | CASSPERGSSYEQYF
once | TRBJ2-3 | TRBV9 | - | TGTGCCAGCAGCGACCCCCGGGGGAGTAACACAGATACGCAGTATTTT | CASSDPRGSNTDTQYF